This T cell receptor (beta chain) originates from a study of patients and donors after allogeneic stem cell transplantation. This clonotype is medium-sized by share. CDR3 length: 16 amino acids. V dropped 5 bases and J dropped 2 bases, with 16 bases sitting between them. The germline gives CDR1 MNHNS, CDR2 SASEGT. TCRdb ran MiXCR on the RT-PCR reads and lists one entry per CDR3 protein. This sample has approximately 160,000 distinct CDR3 sequences; 30% occur once, and the top ten carry 3.2%. The chain joins TRBV6-1 to TRBJ1-5; D is unresolved. The sequence derives from a human donor who was either an allogeneic HSCT recipient or a stem cell or donor lymphocyte infusion donor (not recorded which). It is not recorded whose cells these are; they may come from a transplant donor. The sequenced material came from blood, either unsorted or a sorted T cell fraction (not recorded which). The chain's CDR3 is CASSSPSAGRNQPQHF. The CDR3 coding sequence is TGTGCCAGCAGTTCGCCCTCCGCCGGGCGCAATCAGCCCCAGCATTTT.